This T cell receptor beta chain appears in the sequencing data of a study of cytomegalovirus exposure and HLA in healthy donors. About the research overall: Genetic ancestry analysis placed 81% of the 398 donors that were genotyped in the Caucasian-associated cluster.

Primers: 60 Vbeta forward and 13 Jbeta reverse. Generated by immunoSEQ multiplex PCR, the TCRdb table keeps only in-frame clones and is missing some. The sample lists some 97,000 clones; about 75% were seen once. The V end was cut by 6 bases, the J end by 0 bases, with 6 bases between. This CDR3 contains 12 residues. The V gene's germline CDR1 is SNHLY and CDR2 FYNNEI. This clonotype was sampled from a woman younger than 30 in good health and CMV-seropositive. The specimen was PBMCs. This chain uses TRBV2 with TRBJ2-7, with a tentative D call TRBD1 (6 bases). The CDR3 reads CASRDSSYEQYF. The CDR3 bases are TGTGCCAGCAGGGACAGCTCCTACGAGCAGTACTTC.